Below, 17 T cell receptor beta chains from the same sample are listed, as sequenced in a study of cytomegalovirus exposure and HLA in healthy donors. PCR amplification relied on 60 Vbeta primers (plus 13 Jbeta primers). Clones were read by immunoSEQ multiplex PCR, and TCRdb kept only the in-frame ones, dropping some. This table holds some 150,000 clones, roughly 64% found once. Material: PBMCs. The receptors shown here come from a woman under 40 in good health and CMV-seropositive.

This sequence joins TRBV9 and TRBJ1-3; unclear D gene. Per the germline V gene, CDR1 is SGDLS and CDR2 is YYNGEE. Deletions cut 2 bases from V and 0 bases from J, with 9 bases between. This CDR3 has 15 residues. The CDR3 nucleotides read TGTGCCAGCAGCGTCCATCGGGACTCTGGAAACACCATATATTTT. Translating gives CASSVHRDSGNTIYF.

This clone was observed a handful of times. V and J are TRBV19 and TRBJ2-5, with 9 bases identical to TRBD2. Matching the DNA end better, TRBJ2-7 makes the J call doubtful. This CDR3 is 14 amino acids long. CDR1 and CDR2 (germline): LNHDA, SQIVND (reference sequence). The CDR3 reads CASSVSGGTYEQYF. CDR3 bases: TGTGCCAGTAGTGTTAGCGGGGGCACCTACGAGCAGTACTTC.

The genes are TRBV5-1 and TRBJ1-2; D possibly corresponds to TRBD1 (6 bases). The CDR3 extends over 14 amino acids. Germline V lookup: CDR1 SGHRS, CDR2 YFSETQ. V was shortened by 4 bases and J by 6 bases, with 16 bases between the two germline ends. CDR3 coding DNA: TGCGCCAGCAGCCCAGGGGCGGGGGTGGATGGCTACACCTTC. As protein: CASSPGAGVDGYTF.

This chain uses TRBV2 with TRBJ2-7; D perhaps matches TRBD2 (6 bases). CDR1 is SNHLY and CDR2 is FYNNEI in the germline V gene. V shed 3 bases and J shed 1 base, with 7 bases lying between them. CDR3 length: 13 amino acids. CDR3 bases: TGTGCCAGCAGTGAGGGACTTTCCTACGAGCAGTACTTC. This gives the protein CASSEGLSYEQYF.

The chain is built from TRBV5-1 and TRBJ2-1, with D perhaps matching TRBD2 (6 bases). The CDR3 extends over 15 amino acids. V was cut by 4 bases and J by 7 bases, with 18 bases left in between. Germline V gene lookup returns CDR1 SGHRS and CDR2 YFSETQ. The CDR3 spells CASSVTRAFGNEQFF. CDR3 DNA: TGCGCCAGCAGCGTGACTAGGGCGTTTGGAAATGAGCAGTTCTTC.

This rearrangement joins TRBV5-1 to TRBJ2-3; TRBD2 matches 13 bases. Trimming removed 7 bases from V and 5 bases from J; junction bases left unmatched: 7. The germline CDR1 and CDR2 sequences are SGHRS and YFSETQ. This CDR3 contains 15 residues. The CDR3 DNA reads as TGCGCCAGCCAGGGCGGACTAGCGGGAGTAGATACGCAGTATTTT. Amino acids: CASQGGLAGVDTQYF.

This chain joins TRBV29-1 and TRBJ2-5, with 9 bases identical to TRBD1. Germline assignment: CDR1 SQVTM and CDR2 ANQGSEA. Trimming took 4 bases from V and 13 from J; bases not matched to a gene: 7. The CDR3 runs to 11 residues. This CDR3 reads CSVVGDRDLYF. The CDR3 DNA follows: TGCAGCGTTGTTGGGGACAGGGATTTGTACTTC.

This clone was seen just once. The chain has TRBV9 and TRBJ2-3; 16 bases are a match to TRBD2. With 2 bases clipped from V and 6 bases from J, the junction kept 6 bases outside the gene matches. The germline gives CDR1 SGDLS, CDR2 YYNGEE. The CDR3 sequence is 17 residues long. CDR3 sequence (DNA): TGTGCCAGCAGCGTTGGGACTAGCGGGGGGGCAGCGGATACGCAGTATTTT. Encoded protein: CASSVGTSGGAADTQYF.

This clone was seen only a few times. Other DNA sequences from this sample encode an identical CDR3 as well. The V gene is TRBV4-1, the J gene TRBJ1-5, with TRBD1 matching 7 bases. The germline CDR1 and CDR2 sequences are MGHRA and YSYEKL. J was trimmed by 4 bases and V by 4 bases; bases with no gene match: 10. The CDR3 spans 16 residues. The CDR3 is CASSLTSGTENQPQHF. As DNA, the CDR3 is TGCGCCAGCAGCCTAACTTCCGGGACAGAGAATCAGCCCCAGCATTTT.

The CDR3 reads CASSPRGGAYEQYF. CDR3 bases: TGTGCCAGCTCACCCCGCGGAGGGGCCTACGAGCAGTACTTC. The chain has TRBV18 and TRBJ2-7, with a weak D call TRBD2 (6 bases). Germline loops: CDR1 KGHSH, CDR2 LQKENI. This CDR3 spans 14 amino acids. Trimming stripped 3 bases from V and 2 bases from J, with 11 bases between.

The chain joins TRBV10-3 to TRBJ1-5; D is unresolved. The CDR3 has 12 residues. The V and J ends lost 3 bases and 4 bases respectively, with 4 bases between them. Germline assignment: CDR1 ENHRY and CDR2 SYGVKD. CDR3 nucleotide sequence: TGTGCCATCAGTGACCTAAATCAGCCCCAGCATTTT. Residues: CAISDLNQPQHF.

Here the CDR3 reads CASSLVAGYTGELFF. The CDR3 nucleotides read TGCGCCAGCAGTTTAGTAGCGGGGTACACCGGGGAGCTGTTTTTT. The chain combines TRBV5-1 with TRBJ2-2; 8 nucleotides line up with TRBD2. Germline V gene lookup returns CDR1 SGHRS and CDR2 YFSETQ. The length of the CDR3 is 15 residues. V dropped 5 bases and J dropped 3; count of bases not matched to a gene: 6.

This chain's CDR3 is CASRSRLAANTGELFF. Written as DNA, the CDR3 is TGTGCCAGCAGGAGCCGACTAGCGGCGAACACCGGGGAGCTGTTTTTT. The chain links TRBV27 to TRBJ2-2; 9 bases match TRBD2. The V gene end was trimmed by 6 bases and the J gene end by 0 bases; junction bases not matched to a gene: 5. The CDR3 consists of 16 residues. Germline-derived CDR1 and CDR2 are MNHEY and SMNVEV (reference sequence).

This clone has just a few counts. The V gene is TRBV10-1, the J gene TRBJ2-1, with 10 bases lining up with TRBD2. The germline CDR1 and CDR2 sequences are WNHNN and SYGVQD (reference sequence). This CDR3 comprises 15 residues. V was pared by 2 bases and J by 8 bases, with 6 bases of the junction left unmatched. CDR3 in amino acids: CASSEGPSGSYEQFF. Written as DNA, the CDR3 is TGCGCCAGCAGTGAGGGTCCTAGCGGGAGCTATGAGCAGTTCTTC.

The chain is built from TRBV18 and TRBJ2-2; 7 bases are a match to TRBD1. V dropped 5 bases and J dropped 3; count of bases not matched to a gene: 6. There are 15 residues in the CDR3. CDR1 is KGHSH, CDR2 LQKENI, per germline. The CDR3 loop reads CASSKGQTDTGELFF. CDR3 coding DNA: TGTGCCAGCTCAAAGGGACAGACAGACACCGGGGAGCTGTTTTTT.

This clone has more than one count but fewer than ten. The chain employs TRBV28 and TRBJ1-1; perhaps TRBD1 as D (6 bases). This CDR3 comprises 12 residues. V lost 8 bases to trimming and J lost 1 base, with 8 bases between them. CDR1 and CDR2 (germline): MDHEN, SYDVKM. As DNA, the CDR3 is TGTGCCAGCGGGGGCCGGAACACTGAAGCTTTCTTT. This codes for CASGGRNTEAFF.

The V call is TRBV10-3, the J call TRBJ2-5; the D is unclear. The germline gives CDR1 ENHRY, CDR2 SYGVKD. V was trimmed by 2 bases and J by 4 bases, leaving 20 bases between them. The CDR3 sequence is 17 residues long. The CDR3 sequence is CAISEPEVWSRIETQYF. CDR3 in DNA: TGTGCCATCAGTGAGCCCGAGGTGTGGAGTAGGATAGAGACCCAGTACTTC.